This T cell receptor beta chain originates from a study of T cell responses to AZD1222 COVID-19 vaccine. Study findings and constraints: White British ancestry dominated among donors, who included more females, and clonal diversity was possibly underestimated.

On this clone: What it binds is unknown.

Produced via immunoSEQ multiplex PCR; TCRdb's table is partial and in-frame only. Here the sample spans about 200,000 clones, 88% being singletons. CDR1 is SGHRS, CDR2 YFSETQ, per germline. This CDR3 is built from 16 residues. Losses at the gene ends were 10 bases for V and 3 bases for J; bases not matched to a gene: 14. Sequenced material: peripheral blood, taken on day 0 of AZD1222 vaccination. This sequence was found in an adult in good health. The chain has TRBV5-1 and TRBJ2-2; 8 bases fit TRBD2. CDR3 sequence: CASGKDGSGDTGELFF. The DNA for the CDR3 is TGCGCCTCAGGCAAGGATGGTAGCGGGGACACCGGGGAGCTGTTTTTT.